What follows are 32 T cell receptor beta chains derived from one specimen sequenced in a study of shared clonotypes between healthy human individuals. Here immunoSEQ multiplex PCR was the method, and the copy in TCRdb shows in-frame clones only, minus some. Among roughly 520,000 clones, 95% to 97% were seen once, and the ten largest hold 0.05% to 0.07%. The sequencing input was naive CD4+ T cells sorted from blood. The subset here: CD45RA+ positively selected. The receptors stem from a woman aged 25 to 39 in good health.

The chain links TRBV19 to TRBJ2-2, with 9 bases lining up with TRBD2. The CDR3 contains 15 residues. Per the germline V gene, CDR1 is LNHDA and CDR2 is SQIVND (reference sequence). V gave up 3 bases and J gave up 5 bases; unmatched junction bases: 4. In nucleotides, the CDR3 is TGTGCCAGTAGTATCAGGCTAGCGGGAACCGGGGAGCTGTTTTTT. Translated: CASSIRLAGTGELFF.

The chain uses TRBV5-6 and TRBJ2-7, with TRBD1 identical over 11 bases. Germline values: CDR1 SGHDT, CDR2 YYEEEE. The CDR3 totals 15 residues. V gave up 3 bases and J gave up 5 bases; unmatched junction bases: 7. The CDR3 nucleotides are TGTGCCAGCAGCTCCAGGCGGACAGGGGGCAACGAGCAGTACTTC. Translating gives CASSSRRTGGNEQYF.

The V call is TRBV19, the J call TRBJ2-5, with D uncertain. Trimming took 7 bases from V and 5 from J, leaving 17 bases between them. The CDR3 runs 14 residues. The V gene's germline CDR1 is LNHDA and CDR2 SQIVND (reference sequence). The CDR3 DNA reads TGTGCCAGTAAACCGGACGCAAACCGGGAGACCCAGTACTTC. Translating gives CASKPDANRETQYF.

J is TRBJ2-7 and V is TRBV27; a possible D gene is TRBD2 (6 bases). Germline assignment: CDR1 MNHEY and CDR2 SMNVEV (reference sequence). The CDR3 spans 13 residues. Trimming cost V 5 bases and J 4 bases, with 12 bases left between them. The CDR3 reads CASSPSTRYEQYF. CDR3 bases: TGTGCCAGCAGTCCCTCGACTAGGTACGAGCAGTACTTC.

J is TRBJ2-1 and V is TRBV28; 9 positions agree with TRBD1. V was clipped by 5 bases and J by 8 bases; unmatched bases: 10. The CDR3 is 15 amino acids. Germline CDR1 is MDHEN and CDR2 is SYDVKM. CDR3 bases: TGTGCCAGCAGTCGACCGGGACAGGGTACCCATGAGCAGTTCTTC. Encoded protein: CASSRPGQGTHEQFF.

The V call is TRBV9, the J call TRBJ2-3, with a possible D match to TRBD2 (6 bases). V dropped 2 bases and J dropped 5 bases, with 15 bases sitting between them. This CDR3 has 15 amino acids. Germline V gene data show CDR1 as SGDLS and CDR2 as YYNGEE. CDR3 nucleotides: TGTGCCAGCAGCGTTAGCGGCCCCCGGGGAGATACGCAGTATTTT. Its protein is CASSVSGPRGDTQYF.

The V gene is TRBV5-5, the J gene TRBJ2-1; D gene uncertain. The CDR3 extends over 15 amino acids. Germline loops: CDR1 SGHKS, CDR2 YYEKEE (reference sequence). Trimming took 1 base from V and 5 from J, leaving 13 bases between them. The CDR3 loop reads CASSLSATANNEQFF. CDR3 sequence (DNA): TGTGCCAGCAGCTTGTCAGCCACCGCCAACAATGAGCAGTTCTTC.

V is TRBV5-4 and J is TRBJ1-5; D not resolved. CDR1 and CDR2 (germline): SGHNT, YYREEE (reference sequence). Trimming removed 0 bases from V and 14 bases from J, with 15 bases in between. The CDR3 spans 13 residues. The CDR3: CASSLEHSGVEHF. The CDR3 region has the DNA TGTGCCAGCAGCTTGGAACACTCGGGAGTCGAGCATTTT.

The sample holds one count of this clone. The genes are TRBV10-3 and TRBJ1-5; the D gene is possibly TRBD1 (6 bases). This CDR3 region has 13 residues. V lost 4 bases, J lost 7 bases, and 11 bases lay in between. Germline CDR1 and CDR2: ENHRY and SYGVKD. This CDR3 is CAISVQGEQPQHF. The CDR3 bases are TGTGCCATCAGTGTACAGGGTGAGCAGCCCCAGCATTTT.

The CDR3 protein is CASSPRDGYGYTF. CDR3 in DNA: TGTGCCAGCTCACCAAGGGACGGCTATGGCTACACCTTC. The chain links TRBV18 to TRBJ1-2, with a weak D call TRBD1 (5 bases). Per the germline V gene, CDR1 is KGHSH and CDR2 is LQKENI. V lost 2 bases to trimming and J lost 4 bases, with 8 bases between them. The CDR3 loop spans 13 amino acids.

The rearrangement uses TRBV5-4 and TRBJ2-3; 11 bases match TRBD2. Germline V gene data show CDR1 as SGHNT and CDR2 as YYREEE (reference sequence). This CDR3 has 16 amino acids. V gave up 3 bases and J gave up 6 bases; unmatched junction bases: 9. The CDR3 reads CASSSLLAGAGDTQYF. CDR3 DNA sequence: TGTGCCAGCAGCTCACTACTAGCGGGAGCGGGCGATACGCAGTATTTT. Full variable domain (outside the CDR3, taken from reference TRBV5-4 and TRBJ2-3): ETGVTQSPTHLIKTRGQQVTLRCSSQSGHNTVSWYQQALGQGPQFIFQYYREEENGRGNFPPRFSGLQFPNYSSELNVNALELDDSALYLCASSSLLAGAGDTQYFGPGTRLTVL.

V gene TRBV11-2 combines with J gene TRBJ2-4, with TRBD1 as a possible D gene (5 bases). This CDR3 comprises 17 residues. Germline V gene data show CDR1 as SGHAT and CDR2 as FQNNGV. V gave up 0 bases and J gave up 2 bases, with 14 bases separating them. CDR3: CASSLDGAWGTKNIQYF. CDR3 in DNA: TGTGCCAGCAGCTTAGATGGGGCTTGGGGAACCAAAAACATTCAGTACTTC.

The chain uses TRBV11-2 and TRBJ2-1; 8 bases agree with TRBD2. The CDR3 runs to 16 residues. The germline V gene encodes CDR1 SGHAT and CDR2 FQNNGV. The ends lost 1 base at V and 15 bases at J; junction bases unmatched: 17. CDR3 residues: CASSLGITAGGAPSFF. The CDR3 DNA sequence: TGTGCCAGCAGCTTAGGTATAACGGCGGGAGGTGCCCCCTCGTTCTTC.

CDR3 bases: TGTGCCTGGAGTGCCCTTGGGACTAGCGGGAGGGGGACGCAGTATTTT. This translates into CAWSALGTSGRGTQYF. V and J are TRBV30 and TRBJ2-3, with TRBD2 matching 16 bases. Per germline, CDR1 GTSNPN and CDR2 SVGIG (reference sequence). The V and J ends lost 1 base and 9 bases, in that order; junction bases with no gene match: 7. This CDR3 is 16 amino acids long.

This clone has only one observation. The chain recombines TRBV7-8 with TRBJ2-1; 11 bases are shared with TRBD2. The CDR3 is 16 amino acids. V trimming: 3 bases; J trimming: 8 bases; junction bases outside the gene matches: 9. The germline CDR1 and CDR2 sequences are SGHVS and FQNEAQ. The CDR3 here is CASSLRTSGPGDEQFF. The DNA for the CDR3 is TGTGCCAGCAGCTTGAGGACTAGCGGGCCGGGTGATGAGCAGTTCTTC.

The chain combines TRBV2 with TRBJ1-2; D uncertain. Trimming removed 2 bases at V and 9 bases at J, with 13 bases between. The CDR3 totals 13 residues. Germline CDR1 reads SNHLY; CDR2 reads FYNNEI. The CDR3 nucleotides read TGTGCCAGCAGTGAAAACCCGTCGAGTCGCTACACCTTC. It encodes CASSENPSSRYTF.

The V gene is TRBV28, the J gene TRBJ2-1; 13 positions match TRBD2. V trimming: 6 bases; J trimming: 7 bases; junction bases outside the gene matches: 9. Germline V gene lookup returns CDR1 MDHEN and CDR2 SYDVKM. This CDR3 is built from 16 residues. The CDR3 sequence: CASRTLGTSGMNEQFF. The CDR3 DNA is TGTGCCAGCAGGACTCTCGGGACTAGCGGGATGAATGAGCAGTTCTTC. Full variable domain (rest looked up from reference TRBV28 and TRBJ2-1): DVKVTQSSRYLVKRTGEKVFLECVQDMDHENMFWYRQDPGLGLRLIYFSYDVKMKEKGDIPEGYSVSREKKERFSLILESASTNQTSMYLCASRTLGTSGMNEQFFGPGTRLTVL.

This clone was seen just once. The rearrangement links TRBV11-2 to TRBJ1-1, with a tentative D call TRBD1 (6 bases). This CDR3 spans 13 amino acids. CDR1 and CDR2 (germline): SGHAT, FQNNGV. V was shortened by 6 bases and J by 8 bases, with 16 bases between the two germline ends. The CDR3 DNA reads TGTGCCAGCAGAAGTACAGGGAAGGCGGAAGCTTTCTTT. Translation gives CASRSTGKAEAFF.

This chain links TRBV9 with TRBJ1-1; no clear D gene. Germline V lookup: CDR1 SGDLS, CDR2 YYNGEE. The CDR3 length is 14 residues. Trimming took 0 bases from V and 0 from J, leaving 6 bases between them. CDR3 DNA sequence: TGTGCCAGCAGCGTAGGGGAGATGAACACTGAAGCTTTCTTT. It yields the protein CASSVGEMNTEAFF.

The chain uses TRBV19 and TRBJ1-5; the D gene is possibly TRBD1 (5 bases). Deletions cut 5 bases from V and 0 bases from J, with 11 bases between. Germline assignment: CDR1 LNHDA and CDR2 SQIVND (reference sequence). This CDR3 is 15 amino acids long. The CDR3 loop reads CASSGQGNSNQPQHF. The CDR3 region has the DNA TGTGCCAGTAGTGGCCAGGGTAATAGCAATCAGCCCCAGCATTTT.

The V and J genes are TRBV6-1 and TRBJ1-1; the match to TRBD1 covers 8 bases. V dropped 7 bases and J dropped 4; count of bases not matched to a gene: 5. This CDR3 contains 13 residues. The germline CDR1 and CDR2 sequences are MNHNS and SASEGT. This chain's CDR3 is CASNRGDVTEAFF. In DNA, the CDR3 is TGTGCCAGCAACAGGGGGGACGTCACTGAAGCTTTCTTT.

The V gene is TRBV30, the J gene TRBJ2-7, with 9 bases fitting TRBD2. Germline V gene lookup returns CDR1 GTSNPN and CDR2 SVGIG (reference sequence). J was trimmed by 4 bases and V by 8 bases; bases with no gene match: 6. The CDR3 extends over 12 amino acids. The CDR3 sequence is CAGAGGPYEQYF. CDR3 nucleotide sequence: TGTGCCGGGGCGGGAGGGCCGTACGAGCAGTACTTC.

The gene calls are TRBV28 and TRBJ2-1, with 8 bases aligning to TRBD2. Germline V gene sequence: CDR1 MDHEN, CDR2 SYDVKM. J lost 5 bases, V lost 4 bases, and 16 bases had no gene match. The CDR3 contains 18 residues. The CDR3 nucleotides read TGTGCCAGCAGTTCCCGTCCCCCCTTTAGCGGGGTAAACAATGAGCAGTTCTTC. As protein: CASSSRPPFSGVNNEQFF. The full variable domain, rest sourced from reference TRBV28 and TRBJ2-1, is DVKVTQSSRYLVKRTGEKVFLECVQDMDHENMFWYRQDPGLGLRLIYFSYDVKMKEKGDIPEGYSVSREKKERFSLILESASTNQTSMYLCASSSRPPFSGVNNEQFFGPGTRLTVL.

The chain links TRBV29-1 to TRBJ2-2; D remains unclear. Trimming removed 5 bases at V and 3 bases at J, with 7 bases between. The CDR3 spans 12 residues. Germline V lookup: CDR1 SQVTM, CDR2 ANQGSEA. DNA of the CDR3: TGCAGCGTTCTTCCCGACACCGGGGAGCTGTTTTTT. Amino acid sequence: CSVLPDTGELFF.

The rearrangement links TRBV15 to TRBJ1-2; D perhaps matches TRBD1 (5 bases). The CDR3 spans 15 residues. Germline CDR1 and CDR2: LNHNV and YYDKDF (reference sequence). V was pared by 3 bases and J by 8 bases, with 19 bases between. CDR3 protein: CATSRSPEGAQGYTF. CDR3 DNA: TGTGCCACCAGCAGGTCGCCCGAAGGGGCGCAAGGCTACACCTTC.

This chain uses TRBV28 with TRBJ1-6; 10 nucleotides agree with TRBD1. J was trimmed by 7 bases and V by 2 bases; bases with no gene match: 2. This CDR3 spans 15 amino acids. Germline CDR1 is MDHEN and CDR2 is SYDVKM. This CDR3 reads CASSLGTGANSPLHF. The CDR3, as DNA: TGTGCCAGCAGTTTAGGGACAGGGGCCAATTCACCCCTCCACTTT.

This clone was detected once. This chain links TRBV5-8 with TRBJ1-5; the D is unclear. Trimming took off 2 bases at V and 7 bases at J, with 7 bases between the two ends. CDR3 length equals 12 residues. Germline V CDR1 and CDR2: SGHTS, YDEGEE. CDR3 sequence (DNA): TGTGCCAGCAGCTTCTCTAGGCAGCCCCAGCATTTT. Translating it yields CASSFSRQPQHF.

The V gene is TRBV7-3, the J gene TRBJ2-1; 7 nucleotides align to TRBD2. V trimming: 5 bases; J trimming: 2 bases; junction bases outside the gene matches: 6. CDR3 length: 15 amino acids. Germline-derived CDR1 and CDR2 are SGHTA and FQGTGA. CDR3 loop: CASSLIGGAYNEQFF. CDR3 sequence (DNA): TGTGCCAGCAGCCTAATTGGGGGGGCCTACAATGAGCAGTTCTTC.

The DNA for the CDR3 is TGTGCCAGCAGCTTAGTCGGCGGGAACTCCTACAATGAGCAGTTCTTC. Protein: CASSLVGGNSYNEQFF. V usage is TRBV7-2 and J usage is TRBJ2-1; tentatively, D is TRBD2 (6 bases). V lost 1 base and J lost 0, with 10 bases in between. The CDR3 loop spans 16 amino acids. The germline gives CDR1 SGHTA, CDR2 FQGNSA.

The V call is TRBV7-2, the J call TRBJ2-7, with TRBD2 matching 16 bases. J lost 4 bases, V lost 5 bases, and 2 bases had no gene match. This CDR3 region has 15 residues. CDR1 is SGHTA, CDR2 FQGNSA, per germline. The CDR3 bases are TGTGCCAGCAGCCCGGGACTAGCGGGAGGGTACGAGCAGTACTTC. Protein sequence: CASSPGLAGGYEQYF.

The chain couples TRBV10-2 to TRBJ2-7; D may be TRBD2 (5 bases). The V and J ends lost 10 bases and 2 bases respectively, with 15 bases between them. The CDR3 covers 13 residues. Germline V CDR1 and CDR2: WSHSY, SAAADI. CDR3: CATWRAETYEQYF. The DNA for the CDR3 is TGCGCCACCTGGAGAGCGGAAACCTACGAGCAGTACTTC.

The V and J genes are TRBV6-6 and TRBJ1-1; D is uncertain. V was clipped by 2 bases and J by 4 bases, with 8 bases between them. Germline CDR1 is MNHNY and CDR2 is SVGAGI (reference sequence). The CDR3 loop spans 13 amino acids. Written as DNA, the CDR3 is TGTGCCAGCAGTTACGCGGAGGGCACTGAAGCTTTCTTT. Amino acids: CASSYAEGTEAFF.